The present T cell receptor beta chain was sequenced within a study of siplizumab effects on memory and regulatory T cells. In regard to this clone: Its antigen is not known.

General study points: Only a minority of proliferating CD4+ or CD8+ clones had an assignable naive or memory phenotype, with roughly 80-96% lacking one.

From germline, CDR1 is SEHNR and CDR2 FQNEAQ (reference sequence). V was cut by 3 bases and J by 4 bases, with 10 bases left in between. The CDR3 covers 14 residues. Measured with immunoSEQ multiplex PCR; TCRdb has only the in-frame clones, and not every one. The sample has 94,000 or so clones, around 97% seen once; the top ten hold approximately 0.031%. The chain links TRBV7-9 to TRBJ1-5; no clear D. Sequenced material: naive CD4+ T cells sorted from blood. The TCR originated in a human donor in good health. CDR3 sequence: CASSFDSGNQPQHF. The CDR3, as DNA: TGTGCCAGCAGCTTTGACTCAGGAAATCAGCCCCAGCATTTT.